This TCR beta chain was recovered during a study of monozygotic twins with inflammatory bowel disease. In regard to this clonotype: Its cognate antigen is unknown.

The germline V gene has CDR1 DFQATT and CDR2 SNEGSKA (reference sequence). This CDR3 region has 16 residues. Reprocessing the 5' RACE reads, TCRdb reports a single entry for every CDR3 protein and omits DNA. Its table lists about 170,000 distinct CDR3 sequences. Regarding the study as a whole: Individual T cell subtypes were not distinguishable.

J is TRBJ1-1 and V is TRBV20-1; absent DNA, TCRdb's TRBD1 call cannot be checked. This TCR was recovered from a human donor with ulcerative colitis or Crohn's disease, or a healthy co-twin of an affected twin (not recorded which). The specimen sequenced was blood. CDR3 protein: CSASGLSRVLNTEAFF.